This entry lists 27 T cell receptor beta chains sequenced from one sample in a study of blood T cell repertoires in COVID-19. Produced via immunoSEQ multiplex PCR; TCRdb's table is partial and in-frame only. The table includes about 270,000 clones, less than 85% detected once. The source material was peripheral blood. All receptors derive from a woman aged 18-29 years with acute or convalescent COVID-19.

The table lists this clone with a count of one. The chain joins TRBV30 to TRBJ2-7; 12 bases match TRBD2. The CDR3 spans 16 residues. Germline loops: CDR1 GTSNPN, CDR2 SVGIG (reference sequence). With 1 base clipped from V and 6 bases from J, the junction kept 10 bases outside the gene matches. The CDR3 loop is CAWSGVSSGRAAEQYF. Here the CDR3 DNA reads TGTGCCTGGAGTGGTGTGTCTAGCGGGAGGGCCGCCGAGCAGTACTTC.

J is TRBJ1-2 and V is TRBV5-1; 7 bases agree with TRBD1. Germline loops: CDR1 SGHRS, CDR2 YFSETQ. The V segment lost 0 bases and the J segment 8 bases; nucleotides outside the gene matches: 7. The CDR3 totals 14 residues. In DNA, the CDR3 is TGCGCCAGCAGCTTGGCAGGGGGTCCAGGGGGCTACACCTTC. Translated, it gives CASSLAGGPGGYTF.

The chain's CDR3 is CASSSNRVSSNQPQHF. The CDR3, as DNA: TGTGCCAGCAGTTCTAACAGGGTTTCGAGCAATCAGCCCCAGCATTTT. This chain uses TRBV28 with TRBJ1-5; maybe TRBD1 (6 bases). The V end was cut by 4 bases, the J end by 1 base, with 14 bases between. Germline-derived CDR1 and CDR2 are MDHEN and SYDVKM. This CDR3 has 16 residues.

On this clone itself: The same CDR3 is also encoded by other DNA sequences in this sample. The chain recombines TRBV9 with TRBJ1-5; D gene ambiguous. The germline gives CDR1 SGDLS, CDR2 YYNGEE. The CDR3 extends over 13 amino acids. V was shortened by 1 base and J by 4 bases, with 6 bases between the two germline ends. The CDR3 region is CASSVSGNQPQHF. The CDR3 DNA sequence: TGTGCCAGCAGCGTATCAGGAAATCAGCCCCAGCATTTT.

V and J are TRBV27 and TRBJ1-4, with D hard to call. Per germline, CDR1 MNHEY and CDR2 SMNVEV (reference sequence). V was clipped by 5 bases and J by 8 bases, with 21 bases between them. This CDR3 has 16 residues. This CDR3 reads CASSDSSYEGREKLFF. The CDR3, as DNA: TGTGCCAGCAGTGATTCCTCTTATGAGGGTAGGGAAAAACTGTTTTTT.

The chain links TRBV7-2 to TRBJ2-7; 7 nucleotides agree with TRBD1. The junction had 0 bases not matched to a gene; V was cut back by 1 base and J by 0 bases. Germline-derived CDR1 and CDR2 are SGHTA and FQGNSA. This CDR3 region has 14 residues. DNA for the CDR3: TGTGCCAGCAGCTTAGGGGACAGCTCCTACGAGCAGTACTTC. Translating gives CASSLGDSSYEQYF.

V usage is TRBV10-2 and J usage is TRBJ2-7; TRBD1 agrees at 9 bases. The CDR3 covers 15 residues. Germline CDR1 is WSHSY and CDR2 is SAAADI. The junction had 7 bases not matched to a gene; V was cut back by 6 bases and J by 1 base. CDR3 coding DNA: TGCGCCAGCAGGGAGGGACAGGGTAGTTCCTACGAGCAGTACTTC. Residues: CASREGQGSSYEQYF.

This chain joins TRBV27 and TRBJ2-1; possible D gene TRBD2, 5 bases. From germline, CDR1 is MNHEY and CDR2 SMNVEV (reference sequence). This CDR3 is built from 14 residues. V was clipped by 2 bases and J by 4 bases, with 9 bases between them. The CDR3 spells CASSLMDSYNEQFF. CDR3 sequence (DNA): TGTGCCAGCAGTTTAATGGACTCGTACAATGAGCAGTTCTTC.

This clone appeared a few times. This chain connects TRBV5-1 to TRBJ2-7; 9 bases are a match to TRBD2. CDR3 length: 18 amino acids. The V gene's germline CDR1 is SGHRS and CDR2 YFSETQ. Germline trimming cut 3 bases from V and 3 bases from J; bases unmatched to any gene: 16. As DNA, the CDR3 is TGCGCCAGCAGCTCCACGGGTAGCGGGAGATCCACCCTCTACGAGCAGTACTTC. Translated, it gives CASSSTGSGRSTLYEQYF.

The chain links TRBV7-2 to TRBJ2-7, with 9 nucleotides matching TRBD2. Germline loops: CDR1 SGHTA, CDR2 FQGNSA. This CDR3 has 15 residues. The ends lost 1 base at V and 5 bases at J; junction bases unmatched: 6. CDR3 residues: CASSLELAGADEQYF. As DNA, the CDR3 is TGTGCCAGCAGCTTAGAACTAGCGGGTGCCGACGAGCAGTACTTC.

The chain carries TRBV28 and TRBJ2-7, with D possibly being TRBD1 (6 bases). Per germline, CDR1 MDHEN and CDR2 SYDVKM. The length of the CDR3 is 15 residues. V shed 4 bases and J shed 5 bases, with 18 bases lying between them. The DNA for the CDR3 is TGTGCCAGCAGTTCAAGCGGAAAGGGGGTCCACGAGCAGTACTTC. It yields the protein CASSSSGKGVHEQYF.

The CDR3 here is CASSPSYRNNYGYTF. CDR3 sequence (DNA): TGTGCCAGCTCACCATCCTACAGGAATAACTATGGCTACACCTTC. This sequence joins TRBV18 and TRBJ1-2; possible D gene TRBD1, 5 bases. The germline V and J ends were trimmed by 2 bases and 1 base, with 11 bases remaining between them. The CDR3 consists of 15 residues. Germline lookup yields CDR1 KGHSH and CDR2 LQKENI.

V usage is TRBV19 and J usage is TRBJ1-2; the match to TRBD1 covers 8 bases. The CDR3 runs to 13 residues. The germline V gene encodes CDR1 LNHDA and CDR2 SQIVND (reference sequence). V lost 8 bases and J lost 4; bases outside the gene matches: 6. The CDR3: CASATGGTYGYTF. CDR3 in DNA: TGTGCCAGTGCTACAGGGGGAACCTATGGCTACACCTTC. The full variable domain, completed using reference TRBV19 and TRBJ1-2, is DGGITQSPKYLFRKEGQNVTLSCEQNLNHDAMYWYRQDPGQGLRLIYYSQIVNDFQKGDIAEGYSVSREKKESFPLTVTSAQKNPTAFYLCASATGGTYGYTFGSGTRLTVV.

The gene calls are TRBV7-9 and TRBJ2-1; possible D gene TRBD2, 6 bases. The CDR3 contains 18 residues. Germline CDR1 and CDR2: SEHNR and FQNEAQ (reference sequence). Between the trimmed V and J ends, which lost 0 bases and 5 bases, there was a span of 20 bases. CDR3 region: CASSLAFRGTPNDNEQFF. As DNA, the CDR3 is TGTGCCAGCAGCTTAGCTTTCCGGGGGACCCCGAACGACAATGAGCAGTTCTTC.

J is TRBJ2-7 and V is TRBV21-1; the D call of TRBD2 is as the table states it, not checked on the DNA. TRBV21-1 is a documented pseudogene. The CDR3 runs to 18 residues. The CDR3 DNA reads as TGTGCCAGCAGCAAAAAGGGACTAGCGGGAGTCCCCTCCTACGAGCAGTACTTC. Protein: CASSKKGLAGVPSYEQYF.

This clone was counted between two and nine times. J is TRBJ2-7 and V is TRBV5-1; tentative D call: TRBD1 (5 bases). The germline V gene encodes CDR1 SGHRS and CDR2 YFSETQ. The ends were cut back, 0 bases at V and 7 bases at J, with 8 bases in the middle. The CDR3 runs 12 residues. CDR3 in amino acids: CASSLGAGEQYF. As DNA, the CDR3 is TGCGCCAGCAGCTTGGGGGCAGGGGAGCAGTACTTC.

The J gene is TRBJ2-3, the V gene TRBV7-9; the match to TRBD2 covers 12 bases. CDR1 and CDR2 from the germline V gene are SEHNR and FQNEAQ (reference sequence). The junction had 13 bases not matched to a gene; V was cut back by 5 bases and J by 4 bases. CDR3 length: 18 amino acids. CDR3 coding DNA: TGTGCCAGCAGCCCCCGACTAGCGGGAGTAATGAGGGCAGATACGCAGTATTTT. It codes for CASSPRLAGVMRADTQYF.

The V and J genes are TRBV29-1 and TRBJ2-7; D uncertain. In germline, CDR1 is SQVTM, CDR2 ANQGSEA. V was shortened by 6 bases and J by 0 bases, with 12 bases between the two germline ends. The CDR3 runs to 13 residues. The CDR3 loop is CSVRFPSSYEQYF. The DNA for the CDR3 is TGCAGCGTCCGATTCCCGAGCTCCTACGAGCAGTACTTC.

The J gene is TRBJ2-1, the V gene TRBV24-1; possibly TRBD1 for D (6 bases). The germline gives CDR1 KGHDR, CDR2 SFDVKD. V lost 5 bases and J lost 7, with 8 bases in between. The CDR3 is 12 amino acids. DNA of the CDR3: TGTGCCACCAGTGGGCAGGGGAATGAGCAGTTCTTC. Protein sequence: CATSGQGNEQFF.

CDR3 sequence reads: CAINLSGQTEQYF. As DNA, the CDR3 is TGTGCCATCAACCTTTCGGGACAAACGGAGCAGTACTTC. V usage is TRBV10-3 and J usage is TRBJ2-7; D may be TRBD1 (6 bases). The ends were cut back, 7 bases at V and 7 bases at J, with 17 bases in the middle. The germline gives CDR1 ENHRY, CDR2 SYGVKD. The CDR3 is made up of 13 amino acids.

The CDR3 is CASSPGQGAMDIQYF. CDR3 nucleotide sequence: TGTGCCAGCAGCCCGGGACAGGGGGCGATGGACATTCAGTACTTC. The chain couples TRBV7-9 to TRBJ2-4, with 12 bases matching TRBD1. Per germline, CDR1 SEHNR and CDR2 FQNEAQ (reference sequence). The CDR3 totals 15 residues. Losses at the gene ends were 5 bases for V and 8 bases for J; bases not matched to a gene: 7.

The chain joins TRBV30 to TRBJ1-5, with TRBD1 matching over 7 bases. Per germline, CDR1 GTSNPN and CDR2 SVGIG (reference sequence). J lost 3 bases, V lost 0 bases, and 8 bases had no gene match. This CDR3 has 16 amino acids. The CDR3 DNA follows: TGTGCCTGGAGTGTAAGGGCAGGGGGAGACAATCAGCCCCAGCATTTT. Its protein is CAWSVRAGGDNQPQHF.

V usage is TRBV19 and J usage is TRBJ2-1; D is possibly TRBD2 (5 bases). Germline CDR1 and CDR2: LNHDA and SQIVND (reference sequence). V lost 7 bases and J 3 bases, leaving 10 bases between the germline ends. CDR3 length: 13 residues. For the CDR3, the DNA is TGTGCCAGTACCATGGGAGACTACAATGAGCAGTTCTTC. This gives the protein CASTMGDYNEQFF.

This sequence joins TRBV6-5 and TRBJ1-5, with 7 bases aligning to TRBD1. From germline, CDR1 is MNHEY and CDR2 SVGAGI. The trim removed 7 bases at V and 2 bases at J, leaving 8 bases unmatched. The CDR3 covers 15 residues. The CDR3 nucleotides read TGTGCCAGCACCAGGACAGGTGCCGGCAATCAGCCCCAGCATTTT. Translating gives CASTRTGAGNQPQHF.

This chain links TRBV11-3 with TRBJ1-6; no reliable D call. The CDR3 totals 14 residues. Trimming cost V 0 bases and J 6 bases, with 6 bases left between them. Germline CDR1 and CDR2: SGHNT and YENEEA. DNA for the CDR3: TGTGCCAGCAGCTTAGATTCCCGTAATTCACCCCTCCACTTT. Its translation is CASSLDSRNSPLHF. The full variable domain, rest sourced from reference TRBV11-3 and TRBJ1-6, is EAGVVQSPRYKIIEKKQPVAFWCNPISGHNTLYWYLQNLGQGPELLIRYENEEAVDDSQLPKDRFSAERLKGVDSTLKIQPAELGDSAVYLCASSLDSRNSPLHFGNGTRLTVT.

The chain couples TRBV6-2 or TRBV6-3 to TRBJ2-1; D is unresolved. CDR3 length: 16 amino acids. Germline-derived CDR1 and CDR2 are MNHEY and SVGEGT. V was pared by 4 bases and J by 0 bases, with 13 bases between. The CDR3 region is CASSSRPTSSYNEQFF. The CDR3 DNA follows: TGTGCCAGCAGTTCCAGACCGACAAGCTCCTACAATGAGCAGTTCTTC.

This rearrangement joins TRBV6-5 to TRBJ1-1; the match to TRBD1 covers 8 bases. With 4 bases clipped from V and 4 bases from J, the junction kept 8 bases outside the gene matches. Germline V gene lookup returns CDR1 MNHEY and CDR2 SVGAGI. This CDR3 contains 15 residues. This CDR3 reads CASSSRQGASTEAFF. As DNA, the CDR3 is TGTGCCAGCAGTTCCCGGCAGGGGGCGAGCACTGAAGCTTTCTTT.